The T cell receptor beta chain described here comes from a study of shared clonotypes between healthy human individuals. Study-wide context: Each donor's CD4 naive and CD4 memory cells filled three plates apiece, CD8 naive two, and CD8 memory one. Points from the study as a whole: Generally, naive subsets (rather than memory subsets) showed larger estimated richness. Of the naive CD4 clonotypes, about 5% were shared across several donors. Clonotypes not shared had lower generation probabilities than those common to all four donors.

CDR1 and CDR2 from the germline V gene are ENHRY and SYGVKD. V was clipped by 11 bases and J by 6 bases, with 20 bases between them. CDR3 length: 14 amino acids. The table came from immunoSEQ multiplex PCR; TCRdb's copy has only in-frame clones and leaves some out. This sample has about 2.4 million clones, with roughly 93% found just once. Points on this clone: Antigen unknown.

This chain links TRBV10-3 with TRBJ2-1; unclear D gene. The source is a man aged 18 to 35 in good health. Some clones in this sample may be carry-over from other donors' samples. The sample taken for sequencing was naive CD4+ T cells from PBMCs. Subset: CD45RA+ positively selected. The CDR3 sequence: CAARGVRCCNEQFF. Written as DNA, the CDR3 is TGTGCCGCCCGTGGAGTCCGGTGCTGCAATGAGCAGTTCTTC.